This TCR beta chain stems from a study of T-cell memory formation after mild COVID-19. The germline CDR1 and CDR2 sequences are MDHEN and SYDVKM. With 10 bases removed from V and 1 base from J, the gap between germline ends came to 8 bases. The CDR3 runs 12 residues. As for this clonotype: Its antigen is not known.

Study-level findings and limits: CD4/CD8 balance characterized clones contracting day 15 to 85, and CD4+ skew characterized later expanders. In pre-infection memory, a portion of responding clones appeared, which suggested that cross-reactive memory joined.

With constant-segment primers, 5'RACE yielded cDNA libraries of TCR alpha and TCR beta that carried sample barcodes and UMIs. TCRdb called the 5' RACE reads again in MiXCR, with one record for every CDR3 protein. The data show 150,000 to 200,000 distinct CDR3 sequences, 13% seen once. The receptor was isolated from a man between 18 and 35 years old who had mild COVID-19 (a few samples of this study predate the infection). Cell type and time point are not known. Sequenced: PBMCs or a T cell subset sorted from them (not recorded which). The chain has TRBV28 and TRBJ1-5, with D uncertain. CDR3 sequence reads: CATKTSNQPQHF. CDR3 bases: TGTGCCACCAAGACCAGCAATCAGCCCCAGCATTTT.